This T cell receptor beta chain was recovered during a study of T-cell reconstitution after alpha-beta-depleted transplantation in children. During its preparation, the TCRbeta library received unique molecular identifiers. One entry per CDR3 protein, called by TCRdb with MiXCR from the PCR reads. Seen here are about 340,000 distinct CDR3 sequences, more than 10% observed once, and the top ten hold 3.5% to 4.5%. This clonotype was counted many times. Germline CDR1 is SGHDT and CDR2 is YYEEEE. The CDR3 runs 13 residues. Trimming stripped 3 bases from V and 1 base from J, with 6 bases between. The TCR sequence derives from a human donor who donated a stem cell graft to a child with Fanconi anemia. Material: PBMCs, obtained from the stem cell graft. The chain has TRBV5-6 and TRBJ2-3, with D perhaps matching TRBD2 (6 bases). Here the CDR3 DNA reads TGTGCCAGCAGCTGGGGGGGCACAGATACGCAGTATTTT. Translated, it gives CASSWGGTDTQYF.